This section outlines one TCR beta chain sequence together with its context. Its antigen remains unknown. Study processing details: Filtering differed since immunoSEQ provided only junctions, with no quality scores. Repertoires were generated with immunoSEQ multiplex PCR, while TCRdb's copy carries only in-frame clones and drops some. The V and J calls and clone size come from that table; D and trimming were worked out from the DNA. The data show some 2 million clones, with 85% to 95% seen just once and 0.1% to 0.15% held by the top ten. Germline CDR1 reads SGHRS; CDR2 reads YFSETQ. The CDR3 has 15 residues. Losses at the gene ends were 4 bases for V and 6 bases for J; bases not matched to a gene: 7. CD45RA-negative memory and CD45RA+ naive subsets were split from the CD4+ cells. The data are from a study of shared clonotypes between healthy human individuals. General observations from the study: Compared with clonotypes that all four donors shared, non-shared clonotypes had lower generation probabilities.

The chain employs TRBV5-1 and TRBJ2-7; TRBD2 matches at 13 bases. This TCR was recovered from a man aged 18 to 30 in good health. The sequenced material came from naive CD4+ T cells sorted from blood. Subset specified: CD45RA+ positively selected. The CDR3 protein is CASSPGTSGTCEQYF. In nucleotides, the CDR3 is TGCGCCAGCAGCCCCGGGACTAGCGGGACTTGCGAGCAGTACTTC.